This T cell receptor beta chain comes out of a study of T cell changes during pregnancy in multiple sclerosis. Clones were sequenced by immunoSEQ multiplex PCR, and TCRdb holds only the in-frame ones, with some missing. The profile covers roughly 38,000 clones, with 93% appearing a single time and roughly 0.6% taken by the ten largest. V lost 5 bases, J lost 1 base, and 5 bases stayed unmatched. The CDR3 consists of 15 residues. Germline V gene lookup returns CDR1 MNHNS and CDR2 SASEGT. The sample in question was CD4+ T cells from peripheral blood mononuclear cells, obtained in the third trimester of pregnancy. The source of this sequence is a female donor with multiple sclerosis, enrolled in a pregnancy study. The chain uses TRBV6-1 and TRBJ1-1, with 9 nucleotides matching TRBD1. CDR3: CASSIRDRANTEAFF. The CDR3 nucleotides are TGTGCCAGCAGTATCCGGGACAGGGCGAACACTGAAGCTTTCTTT.